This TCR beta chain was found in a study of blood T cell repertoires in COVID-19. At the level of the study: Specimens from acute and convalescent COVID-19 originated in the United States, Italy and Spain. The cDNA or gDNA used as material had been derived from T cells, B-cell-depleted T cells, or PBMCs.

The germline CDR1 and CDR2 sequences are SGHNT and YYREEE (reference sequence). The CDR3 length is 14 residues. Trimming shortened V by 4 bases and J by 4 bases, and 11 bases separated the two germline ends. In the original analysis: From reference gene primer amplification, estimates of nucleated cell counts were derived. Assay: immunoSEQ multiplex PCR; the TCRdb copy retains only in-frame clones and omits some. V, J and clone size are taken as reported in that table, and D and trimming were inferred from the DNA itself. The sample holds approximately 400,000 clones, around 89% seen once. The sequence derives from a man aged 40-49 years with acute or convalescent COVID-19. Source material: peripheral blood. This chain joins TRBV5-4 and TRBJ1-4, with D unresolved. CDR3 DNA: TGTGCCAGCAGCACCCGCGAGGGTAATGAAAAACTGTTTTTT. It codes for CASSTREGNEKLFF.